This T cell receptor (beta chain) appears in the sequencing data of a study of T cells in Graves' hyperthyroidism and ophthalmopathy. On the basis of clinical symptoms, serum thyroxine and TRAb, thyroid ultrasound and orbital computed tomography, diagnoses were made. Amplification yielded TCR beta CDR3 regions, with RNA transcripts as the source. With the HTBI primer set, the TCR CDR3 went through a first round of RT-PCR. MiXCR, run by TCRdb on the multiplex PCR reads, gives a single entry per CDR3 protein. The profile shows around 660,000 distinct CDR3 sequences, 45% of them singletons. Concerning this clonotype itself: Its antigen is as yet unknown.

Study-level results: Ophthalmopathy prediction by the model preceded onset by a median roughly 6 months. The majority of expanded thyroid clonotypes above 0.001 also appeared in blood. A model using 13 V-J features told ophthalmopathy apart from stable hyperthyroidism.

Sequencing used peripheral blood or thyroid tissue (not recorded which). The TCR originated in an adult man with Graves' disease, either hyperthyroidism or ophthalmopathy (not recorded which).

In DNA, the CDR3 is TGTGCCAGCAGCCGCTATAGGAGCTATGGCTACACCTTC. Translating it yields CASSRYRSYGYTF. The chain joins TRBV7-2 to TRBJ1-2, with D hard to call. V was clipped by 5 bases and J by 4 bases, with 11 bases between them. The CDR3 loop spans 13 amino acids. Germline CDR1 is SGHTA and CDR2 is FQGNSA.